This is a list of T cell receptor beta chains from one sample in a study of shared clonotypes between healthy human individuals. TCRdb's copy holds only in-frame clones and misses some; the assay was immunoSEQ multiplex PCR. The sample contains some 2,100,000 clones, 95% of which appear only once. The sequenced material came from naive CD4+ T cells sorted from blood. The origin of the receptors is a man aged 18 to 29 in good health. Each CDR3 is given with its conserved first and last residue. D genes are given only for firm matches. Some rows have no size entry. The others give once, few or many, or a class for an expanded clone.

abundance,j_gene,d_gene,v_gene,CDR3nt,CDR3aa
-,TRBJ1-2,-,TRBV6-4,TGTGCCAGCAGTGACTCCCCCGGGGGCTACACCTTC,CASSDSPGGYTF
-,TRBJ1-1,TRBD1,TRBV27,TGTGCCAGCAGTTTATTGGGACAGGGCTATGAAGCTTTCTTT,CASSLLGQGYEAFF
-,TRBJ2-1,-,TRBV9,TGTGCCAGCAGCGTAGGAGGGGGCTCCTACAATGAGCAGTTCTTC,CASSVGGGSYNEQFF
-,TRBJ2-2,-,TRBV10-1,TGCGCCAGCAGTGCGGGCGCGAACACCGGGGAGCTGTTTTTT,CASSAGANTGELFF
-,TRBJ1-6,-,TRBV6-1,TGTGCCAGCAGTATCGAAGGAATAGGTGGTTCACCCCTCCACTTT,CASSIEGIGGSPLHF
-,TRBJ2-5,TRBD1,TRBV10-3,TGTGCCATCGGGGGGACAGGAGCTCAAGAGACCCAGTACTTC,CAIGGTGAQETQYF
once,TRBJ2-7,-,TRBV30,TGTGCCTGGAGTGTACAGATCTCGGACGAGCAGTACTTC,CAWSVQISDEQYF
-,TRBJ2-5,-,TRBV5-1,TGCGCCAGCAGCGGGCGACTGGGAAAGGAGACCCAGTACTTC,CASSGRLGKETQYF
-,TRBJ1-6,-,TRBV7-9,TGTGCCAGCAGGTCGACAGCTAATTCACCCCTCCACTTT,CASRSTANSPLHF
-,TRBJ2-7,-,TRBV5-1,TGCGCCAGCAGCTGGTCGGGGTCCCCCTACGAGCAGTACTTC,CASSWSGSPYEQYF
-,TRBJ2-2,-,TRBV18,TGTGCCAGCTATTCCGCGAACACCGGGGAGCTGTTTTTT,CASYSANTGELFF
-,TRBJ2-7,TRBD2,TRBV28,TGTGCCAGCCGTTCCGGGACTAGCGGGGGGCGGGCCTACGAGCAGTACTTC,CASRSGTSGGRAYEQYF
-,TRBJ2-5,TRBD2,TRBV4-1,TGCGCCAGCAGCAACAGCCGGCTAGCGGGGTTCATCGGTCCAGAGACCCAGTACTTC,CASSNSRLAGFIGPETQYF
-,TRBJ2-2,TRBD1,TRBV5-4,TGTGCCAGCGGACAACGGACAGGGGGCGTTGGCACCGGGGAGCTGTTTTTT,CASGQRTGGVGTGELFF
-,TRBJ2-1,TRBD2,TRBV6-1,TGTGCCAGCAGTGAAGGACTAGCTTCCTACAATGAGCAGTTCTTC,CASSEGLASYNEQFF
-,TRBJ1-2,-,TRBV27,TGTGCCAGCAGCCCGTACCAGGGTGCCTATGGCTACACCTTC,CASSPYQGAYGYTF
-,TRBJ2-3,TRBD2,TRBV5-1,TGCGCCAGCAGCGCCGGACTAGTTGGCACAGATACGCAGTATTTT,CASSAGLVGTDTQYF
-,TRBJ1-3,TRBD1,TRBV7-9,TGTGCCAGCAGCTCTGACCGGACAGGGGACAACACCATATATTTT,CASSSDRTGDNTIYF
-,TRBJ1-1,-,TRBV18,TGTGCCAGCTCACCACCCGAGCCTTTGAACACTGAAGCTTTCTTT,CASSPPEPLNTEAFF
-,TRBJ2-2,-,TRBV25-1,TGTGCCAGCCGCCAACAGGGTAGGGTGGACACCGGGGAGCTGTTTTTT,CASRQQGRVDTGELFF
-,TRBJ2-7,-,TRBV13,TGTGCCAGCAGCCCACGGGGGACGTCTTACGAGCAGTACTTC,CASSPRGTSYEQYF
-,TRBJ1-2,-,TRBV18,TGTGCCAGCTCACCCTTGACCCTTAAAGGCTATGGCTACACCTTC,CASSPLTLKGYGYTF
-,TRBJ2-7,TRBD2,TRBV5-1,TGCGCCAGCAGCGCGACTAGCGGGAGCGCCTACGAGCAGTACTTC,CASSATSGSAYEQYF
-,TRBJ2-7,-,TRBV4-1,TGCGCCAGCAGCCCCCTAGGGACCCACAGGGCCCACGAGCAGTACTTC,CASSPLGTHRAHEQYF
-,TRBJ2-3,-,TRBV18,TGTGCCAGCTCACCAACCGGGACCCGAGTTAGCACAGATACGCAGTATTTT,CASSPTGTRVSTDTQYF
-,TRBJ1-3,-,TRBV30,TGTGCCTGGAGTGATAACAGATCTGGAAACACCATATATTTT,CAWSDNRSGNTIYF
-,TRBJ2-7,TRBD1,TRBV9,TGTGCCAGCAGCGCGGGACAGCAAGCCTACGAGCAGTACTTC,CASSAGQQAYEQYF
once,TRBJ2-3,TRBD2,TRBV5-1,TGCGCCAGCAGCCCAATAACGGGACTAGTTGGGGATACGCAGTATTTT,CASSPITGLVGDTQYF
few,TRBJ2-1,TRBD2,TRBV5-1,TGCGCCAGCAGCTTGGACAGGACTAGCGGATACAATGAGCAGTTCTTC,CASSLDRTSGYNEQFF
-,TRBJ1-1,-,TRBV5-1,TGCGCCAGCAGCTTGGATGGGGTCGACACTGAAGCTTTCTTT,CASSLDGVDTEAFF
-,TRBJ1-5,-,TRBV6-6,TGTGCCAGCAGGGCGGGGGGTTACGGTCAGCCCCAGCATTTT,CASRAGGYGQPQHF
-,TRBJ1-4,-,TRBV9,TGTGCCAGCAGCGTGGGGGGGAGTGAAAGGGAAAAACTGTTTTTT,CASSVGGSEREKLFF
-,TRBJ1-4,TRBD1,TRBV5-4,TGTGCCAGCAGCTTGATAGGACAGGGAGAAGAAAAACTGTTTTTT,CASSLIGQGEEKLFF
-,TRBJ2-7,TRBD1,TRBV10-1,TGCGCCAATGTGAGGGGGCCCTACGAGCAGTACTTC,CANVRGPYEQYF
-,TRBJ2-1,TRBD2,TRBV6-1,TGTGCCAGCAGTGAGTCGGGTCTAGCGGCCTACAATGAGCAGTTCTTC,CASSESGLAAYNEQFF
once,TRBJ1-5,TRBD1,TRBV6-6,TGTGCCAGCAGTTACTCCGGACAGGGTAGCAATCAGCCCCAGCATTTT,CASSYSGQGSNQPQHF
-,TRBJ1-1,-,TRBV30,TGTGCCTGGAGTGTATCGGGGGGCGGCACTGAAGCTTTCTTT,CAWSVSGGGTEAFF
-,TRBJ2-1,-,TRBV4-3,TGCGCCAGCAGCTTAGTCGTCTCGGGTTCTCGCACCTACAATGAGCAGTTCTTC,CASSLVVSGSRTYNEQFF
-,TRBJ1-2,TRBD1,TRBV10-2,TGCGCCAGCAGTAAACCGACAGGGGAGGTCGGTGGCTACACCTTC,CASSKPTGEVGGYTF
-,TRBJ2-2,-,TRBV5-5,TGTGCCAGCAGATTAGGACAGGGAGGGAACGGCGGGGAGCTGTTTTTT,CASRLGQGGNGGELFF
-,TRBJ2-7,TRBD1,TRBV6-4,TGTGCCAGCAGGGTCAGAGGACAGGACTACGAGCAGTACTTC,CASRVRGQDYEQYF